Listed below are T cell receptor beta chains from one sample, sequenced in a study of CD8+ T cells in alopecia areata. Clones were read by immunoSEQ multiplex PCR, and TCRdb kept only the in-frame ones, dropping some. The sample contains 120,000 or so clones, around three fifths of which appear only once. Material: CD4+ T cells sorted from blood, obtained at week 0. Source of these receptors: a human donor with alopecia areata. Both conserved end residues are part of each CDR3. A D gene is named only where the DNA matches it firmly. Not every row has a clone size; where given, it reads once, few, many or a size class.

j_call | d_call | v_call | clone_size | cdr3_nt | cdr3_aa
TRBJ2-1 | - | TRBV7-9 | - | TGTGCCAGCAGCTTAAGGGCGCCTCGTGAGTCCAATGAGCAGTTCTTC | CASSLRAPRESNEQFF
TRBJ1-1 | - | TRBV2 | - | TGTGCCAGCGGCGGAGCACAGGGCAGGGAAGCTTTCTTT | CASGGAQGREAFF
TRBJ2-7 | TRBD1 | TRBV11-2 | few | TGTGCCAGCAGAGTGGGACAGGGGCGCAACGAGCAGTACTTC | CASRVGQGRNEQYF
TRBJ1-6 | - | TRBV5-1 | - | TGCGCCAGCAGCTTGGAGAGACTTCGTTCACCCCTCCACTTT | CASSLERLRSPLHF
TRBJ2-7 | - | TRBV7-8 | few | TGTGCCAGCAGCAAAAAGGACGGCCCCTACGAGCAGTACTTC | CASSKKDGPYEQYF
TRBJ2-3 | TRBD2 | TRBV7-9 | few | TGTGCCAGCAGCCCCCGGACTAGCGGTCAAGATACGCAGTATTTT | CASSPRTSGQDTQYF
TRBJ1-1 | - | TRBV2 | - | TGTGCCAGCAGTGAAGCTGTTGAAGCTTTCTTT | CASSEAVEAFF
TRBJ2-6 | TRBD1 | TRBV5-1 | - | TGCGCCAGCAGCTTGGACAGGGGGTTTCTCTCTGGGGCCAACGTCCTGACTTTC | CASSLDRGFLSGANVLTF
TRBJ1-2 | TRBD1 | TRBV2 | - | TGTGCCAGCAGTTACCGGGACAGCACTAACTATGGCTACACCTTC | CASSYRDSTNYGYTF
TRBJ2-7 | - | TRBV7-9 | few | TGTGCCAGCAGCTTAGCGTCGGACGGAGCCTACGAGCAGTACTTC | CASSLASDGAYEQYF
TRBJ2-6 | - | TRBV19 | - | TGTGCCTCCCAGGGGGCGGGGGACTACAGGCACTCTGGGGCCAACGTCCTGACTTTC | CASQGAGDYRHSGANVLTF
TRBJ2-3 | TRBD2 | TRBV5-4 | - | TGTGCCAGCAGCGGGAGCGGGATCACAGATACGCAGTATTTT | CASSGSGITDTQYF
TRBJ1-1 | - | TRBV5-1 | - | TGCGCCAGCAGCTTGGAGGGGGAGCCTGAAGCTTTCTTT | CASSLEGEPEAFF
TRBJ2-7 | - | TRBV7-3 | - | TGTGCCAGCAGCTTATTAAGGGGCTACGAGCAGTACTTC | CASSLLRGYEQYF
TRBJ2-2 | - | TRBV7-2 | - | TGTGCCAGCAGCTTACTCGGGGTGCAGAACACCGGGGAGCTGTTTTTT | CASSLLGVQNTGELFF
TRBJ1-1 | - | TRBV4-3 | few | TGCGCCAGCAGCCAACAAGACGGTACTACTGAAGCTTTCTTT | CASSQQDGTTEAFF
TRBJ1-4 | - | TRBV5-6 | - | TGTGCCAGCAGCTTGGTAGGGGCGGGAACTAATGAAAAACTGTTTTTT | CASSLVGAGTNEKLFF
TRBJ2-5 | TRBD2 | TRBV11-2 | few | TGTGCCAGCAGCCCCCGGGGGGGGAGCGAGGAGACCCAGTACTTC | CASSPRGGSEETQYF
TRBJ2-1 | - | TRBV10-3 | few | TGTGCCATCACCCTAGGGGGAGGGCGTTCCAATGAGCAGTTCTTC | CAITLGGGRSNEQFF
TRBJ1-2 | - | TRBV7-2 | - | TGTGCCAGCAGCTTCTCCAGTGGCTATGGCTACACCTTC | CASSFSSGYGYTF
TRBJ2-5 | - | TRBV18 | - | TGTGCCAGCTCAGGGGACACCCACAAGTACTTC | CASSGDTHKYF
TRBJ2-3 | - | TRBV30 | - | TGTGCCTGGAGCGGACCCGTCACAGATACGCAGTATTTT | CAWSGPVTDTQYF
TRBJ2-1 | TRBD2 | TRBV19 | - | TGTGCCAGTAATACAGGACTAGCGGACAATGAGCAGTTCTTC | CASNTGLADNEQFF
TRBJ2-7 | TRBD2 | TRBV28 | - | TGTGCCAGCAGTTTCCCGGGGGGAGCCGACAACGAGCAGTACTTC | CASSFPGGADNEQYF
TRBJ2-2 | - | TRBV6-5 | - | TGTGCCACTCCGAACACCGGGGAGCTGTTTTTT | CATPNTGELFF
TRBJ2-3 | - | TRBV29-1 | - | TGCAGCGTTGATGTGCGGGGTCGGAACTCTTTT | CSVDVRGRNSF
TRBJ2-1 | TRBD2 | TRBV9 | - | TGTGCCAGCAGCGTAGACGTAGCGGGGGATTACAATGAGCAGTTCTTC | CASSVDVAGDYNEQFF
TRBJ1-2 | TRBD1 | TRBV10-3 | - | TGTGCCATCAGTTCGGACAGGTTCAACTATGGCTACACCTTC | CAISSDRFNYGYTF
TRBJ1-2 | TRBD1 | TRBV11-1 | - | TGTGCCAGCAGCTTAGCGCAGGGGGATGGCTACACCTTC | CASSLAQGDGYTF
TRBJ1-1 | - | TRBV30 | - | TGTGCCTGGAGTGAAGGGGGGTCTCGCACTGAAGCTTTCTTT | CAWSEGGSRTEAFF
TRBJ2-3 | TRBD2 | TRBV7-9 | - | TGTGCCAGCAGCCTAGGTCCAGCGGGAGGGGGGACCACAGATACGCAGTATTTT | CASSLGPAGGGTTDTQYF
TRBJ2-1 | TRBD2 | TRBV15 | - | TGTGCCACCAGCAGAGTTGCCAGCGGGAGGGCTCGGAATGAGCAGTTCTTC | CATSRVASGRARNEQFF
TRBJ2-2 | TRBD1 | TRBV2 | - | TGTGCCAGCAGTGATGATAGGGGGCAGAACACCGGGGAGCTGTTTTTT | CASSDDRGQNTGELFF
TRBJ1-5 | TRBD1 | TRBV2 | - | TGTGCCAGCAGTGAAGAACAGGGGAACAATCAGCCCCAGCATTTT | CASSEEQGNNQPQHF
TRBJ2-5 | TRBD1 | TRBV7-3 | few | TGTGCCAGCAGCTTATCCCAGGGGGCTGAAGAGACCCAGTACTTC | CASSLSQGAEETQYF
TRBJ2-7 | - | TRBV4-3 | - | TGCGCCAGCAGCCAATCCCCGAGCGGAGCAAACTACGAGCAGTACTTC | CASSQSPSGANYEQYF
TRBJ1-2 | - | TRBV5-4 | - | TGTGCCAGCAGCTTGGACCAGGGGCAGGACTATGGCTACACCTTC | CASSLDQGQDYGYTF
TRBJ1-1 | TRBD1 | TRBV11-1 | few | TGTGCCAGCAGCGCAACGGTGCAGGGGGCGGGGAACACTGAAGCTTTCTTT | CASSATVQGAGNTEAFF
TRBJ2-1 | - | TRBV6-6 | - | TGCGCCAGCCGAGACGGGGGCCGCTCCTACAATGAGCAGTTCTTC | CASRDGGRSYNEQFF
TRBJ2-2 | TRBD1 | TRBV6-6 | few | TGTGCCAGCAGTCCCCGGGACAGGGGGAACACCGGGGAGCTGTTTTTT | CASSPRDRGNTGELFF
TRBJ1-5 | - | TRBV23-1 | few | TGCGCCAGCAGTCAATCGGGGCAGGGGACAATGGGCGGGCCCCAGCATTTT | CASSQSGQGTMGGPQHF
TRBJ2-4 | - | TRBV10-3 | - | TGTGCCATCAGTGAGGAGACCACCAAAAACATTCAGTACTTC | CAISEETTKNIQYF
TRBJ1-5 | TRBD1 | TRBV6-1 | - | TGTGCCAGCAGTGAATCAGGGACAGGGGGGCCGGTGACCCAGCATTTT | CASSESGTGGPVTQHF
TRBJ2-3 | - | TRBV6-5 | - | TGTGCCAGCAGTTACTCCCCGGAGGCGGGCACAGATACGCAGTATTTT | CASSYSPEAGTDTQYF
TRBJ1-2 | - | TRBV30 | - | TGTGCCTGGAGTGTACGGCAGGATTCTAACTATGGCTACACCTTC | CAWSVRQDSNYGYTF
TRBJ2-7 | TRBD1 | TRBV7-2 | few | TGTGCCAGCTATCCGGGGACAGGGTCCCACGAGCAGTACTTC | CASYPGTGSHEQYF
TRBJ1-2 | - | TRBV14 | few | TGTGCCAGCAGACAGGGACCGAACCAGTCTGGCTACACCTTC | CASRQGPNQSGYTF
TRBJ1-4 | - | TRBV4-2 | - | TGTGCCAGCAGCCAAGATCCGAAACAGGCAACTAATGAAAAACTGTTTTTT | CASSQDPKQATNEKLFF
TRBJ2-7 | - | TRBV2 | once | TGTGCCAGCAGTGAAGGGACAAGAACTCTCGAGCAGTACTTC | CASSEGTRTLEQYF
TRBJ2-3 | TRBD1 | TRBV4-1 | - | TGCGCCAGCAGCCATATAACAGGGGTGTTTGTAGATACGCAGTATTTT | CASSHITGVFVDTQYF
TRBJ1-1 | TRBD1 | TRBV2 | - | TGTGCCAGCAGCGCGACAGGGGACACTGAAGCTTTCTTT | CASSATGDTEAFF
TRBJ2-7 | TRBD1 | TRBV5-1 | - | TGCGCCAGCAGCTTTACGACAGGGGAGCACGAGCAGTACTTC | CASSFTTGEHEQYF
TRBJ2-7 | TRBD1 | TRBV7-2 | few | TGTGCCAGCAGCGATGCGGACAGGGGGAAGGTCTACGAGCAGTACTTC | CASSDADRGKVYEQYF